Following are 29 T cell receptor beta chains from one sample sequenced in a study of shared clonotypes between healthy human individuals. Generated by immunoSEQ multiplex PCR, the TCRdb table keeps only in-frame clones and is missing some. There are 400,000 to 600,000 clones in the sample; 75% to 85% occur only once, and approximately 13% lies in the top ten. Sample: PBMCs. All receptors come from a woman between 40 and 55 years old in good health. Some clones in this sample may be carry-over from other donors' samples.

The chain's CDR3 is CASSIQGGNEQYF. CDR3 DNA sequence: TGTGCCAGTAGTATCCAGGGTGGGAACGAGCAGTACTTC. The V gene is TRBV19, the J gene TRBJ2-7, with a tentative D call TRBD1 (5 bases). The CDR3 is 13 amino acids. Germline CDR1 is LNHDA and CDR2 is SQIVND (reference sequence). V dropped 3 bases and J dropped 5 bases, with 11 bases sitting between them.

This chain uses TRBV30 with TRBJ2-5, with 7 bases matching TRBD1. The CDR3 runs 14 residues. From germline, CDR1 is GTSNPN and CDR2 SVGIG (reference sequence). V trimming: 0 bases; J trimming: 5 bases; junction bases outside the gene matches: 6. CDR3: CAWSVQGGAETQYF. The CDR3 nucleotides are TGTGCCTGGAGTGTACAAGGGGGCGCGGAGACCCAGTACTTC.

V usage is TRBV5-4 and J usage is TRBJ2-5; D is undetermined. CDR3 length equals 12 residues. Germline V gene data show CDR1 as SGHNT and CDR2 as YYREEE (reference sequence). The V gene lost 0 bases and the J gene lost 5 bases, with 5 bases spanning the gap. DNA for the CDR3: TGTGCCAGCAGCTTGGACGCCGAGACCCAGTACTTC. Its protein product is CASSLDAETQYF.

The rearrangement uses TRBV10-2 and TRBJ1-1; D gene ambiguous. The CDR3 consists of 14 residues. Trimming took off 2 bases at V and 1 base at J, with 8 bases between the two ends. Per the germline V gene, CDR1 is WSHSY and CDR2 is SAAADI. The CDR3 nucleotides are TGCGCCAGCAGTGAGAGGGTGCCGAACACTGAAGCTTTCTTT. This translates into CASSERVPNTEAFF.

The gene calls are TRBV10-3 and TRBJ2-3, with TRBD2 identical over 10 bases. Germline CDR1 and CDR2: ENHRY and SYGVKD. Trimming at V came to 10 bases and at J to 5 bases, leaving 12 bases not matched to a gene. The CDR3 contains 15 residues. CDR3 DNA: TGTGCCAGCCGCGGTCTAGCGGGAGTAGGAGATACGCAGTATTTT. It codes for CASRGLAGVGDTQYF.

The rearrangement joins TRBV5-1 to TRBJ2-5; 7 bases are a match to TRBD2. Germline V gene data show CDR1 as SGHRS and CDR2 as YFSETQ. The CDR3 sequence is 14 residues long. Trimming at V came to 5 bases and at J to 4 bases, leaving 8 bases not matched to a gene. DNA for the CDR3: TGCGCCAGCAGTTGGGGAGGGCTTGGAGAGACCCAGTACTTC. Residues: CASSWGGLGETQYF.

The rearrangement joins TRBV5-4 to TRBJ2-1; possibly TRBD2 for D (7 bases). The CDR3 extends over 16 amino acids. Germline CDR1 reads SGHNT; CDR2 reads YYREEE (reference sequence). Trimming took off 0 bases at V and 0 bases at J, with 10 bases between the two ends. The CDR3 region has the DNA TGTGCCAGCAGCTTGGGCGGGGGCATCTCCTACAATGAGCAGTTCTTC. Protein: CASSLGGGISYNEQFF.

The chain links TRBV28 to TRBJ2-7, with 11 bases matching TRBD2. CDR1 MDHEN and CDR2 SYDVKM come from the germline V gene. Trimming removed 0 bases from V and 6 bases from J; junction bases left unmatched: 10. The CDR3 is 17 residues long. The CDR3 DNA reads TGTGCCAGCAGTTTATGGGGTAGCGGGAGGGCCAATGGCGAGCAGTACTTC. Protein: CASSLWGSGRANGEQYF.

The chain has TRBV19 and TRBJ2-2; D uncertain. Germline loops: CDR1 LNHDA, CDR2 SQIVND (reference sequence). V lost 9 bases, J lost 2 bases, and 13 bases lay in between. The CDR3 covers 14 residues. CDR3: CASGPSPNTGELFF. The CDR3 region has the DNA TGTGCCAGCGGCCCCAGCCCCAACACCGGGGAGCTGTTTTTT.

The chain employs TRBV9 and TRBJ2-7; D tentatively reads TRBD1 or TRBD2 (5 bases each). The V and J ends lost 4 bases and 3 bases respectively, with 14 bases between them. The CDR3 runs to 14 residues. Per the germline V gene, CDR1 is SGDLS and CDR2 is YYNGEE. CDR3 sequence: CASSPGTNFYEQYF. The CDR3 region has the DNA TGTGCCAGCAGCCCCGGGACCAATTTCTACGAGCAGTACTTC.

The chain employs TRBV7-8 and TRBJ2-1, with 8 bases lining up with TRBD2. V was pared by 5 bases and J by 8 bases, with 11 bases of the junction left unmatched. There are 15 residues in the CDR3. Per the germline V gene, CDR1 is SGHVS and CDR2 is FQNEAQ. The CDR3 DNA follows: TGTGCCAGCAGCCTAGGGACTAGTCTAATCTATGAGCAGTTCTTC. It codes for CASSLGTSLIYEQFF.

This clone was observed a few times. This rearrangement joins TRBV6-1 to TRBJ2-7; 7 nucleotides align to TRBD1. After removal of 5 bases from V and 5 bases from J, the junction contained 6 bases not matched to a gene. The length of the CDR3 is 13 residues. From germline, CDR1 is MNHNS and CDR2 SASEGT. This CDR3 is CASSLQGNHEQYF. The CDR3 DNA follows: TGTGCCAGCAGTCTACAGGGGAACCACGAGCAGTACTTC.

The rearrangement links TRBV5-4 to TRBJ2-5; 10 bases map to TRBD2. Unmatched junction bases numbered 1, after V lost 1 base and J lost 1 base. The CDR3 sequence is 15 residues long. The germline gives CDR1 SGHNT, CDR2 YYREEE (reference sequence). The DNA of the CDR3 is TGTGCCAGCAGCTTGTGGACTAGCGGCCAAGAGACCCAGTACTTC. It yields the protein CASSLWTSGQETQYF.

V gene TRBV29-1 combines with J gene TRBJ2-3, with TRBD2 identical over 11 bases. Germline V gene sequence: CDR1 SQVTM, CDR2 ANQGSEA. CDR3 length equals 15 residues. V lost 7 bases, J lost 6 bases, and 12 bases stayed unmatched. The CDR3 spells CSGLLAGGARDTQYF. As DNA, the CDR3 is TGCAGCGGGCTCCTAGCGGGAGGTGCCCGGGATACGCAGTATTTT.

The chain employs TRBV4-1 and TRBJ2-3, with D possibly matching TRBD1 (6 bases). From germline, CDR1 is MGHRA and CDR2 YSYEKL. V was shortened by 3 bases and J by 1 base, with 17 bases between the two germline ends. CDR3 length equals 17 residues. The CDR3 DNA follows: TGCGCCAGCAGCCAGTGGGGGCGAGACCCTGGCACAGATACGCAGTATTTT. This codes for CASSQWGRDPGTDTQYF.

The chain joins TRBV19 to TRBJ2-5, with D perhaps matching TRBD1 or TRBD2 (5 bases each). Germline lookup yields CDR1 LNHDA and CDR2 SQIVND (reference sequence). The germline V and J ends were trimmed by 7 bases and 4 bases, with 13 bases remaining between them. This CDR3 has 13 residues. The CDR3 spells CASTEHGGETQYF. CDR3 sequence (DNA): TGTGCCAGTACCGAACATGGGGGAGAGACCCAGTACTTC.

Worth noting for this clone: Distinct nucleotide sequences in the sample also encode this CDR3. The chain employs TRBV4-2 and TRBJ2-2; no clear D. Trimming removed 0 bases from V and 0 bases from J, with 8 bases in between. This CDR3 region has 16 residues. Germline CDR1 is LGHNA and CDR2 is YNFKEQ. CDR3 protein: CASSQDPGSNTGELFF. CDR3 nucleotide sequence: TGTGCCAGCAGCCAAGATCCAGGTTCGAACACCGGGGAGCTGTTTTTT.

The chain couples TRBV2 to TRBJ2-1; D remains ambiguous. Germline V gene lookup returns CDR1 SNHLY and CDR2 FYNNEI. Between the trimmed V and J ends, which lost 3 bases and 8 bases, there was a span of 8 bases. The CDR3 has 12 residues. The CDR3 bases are TGTGCCAGCAGTGACAGGCGTGATGAGCAGTTCTTC. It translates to CASSDRRDEQFF.

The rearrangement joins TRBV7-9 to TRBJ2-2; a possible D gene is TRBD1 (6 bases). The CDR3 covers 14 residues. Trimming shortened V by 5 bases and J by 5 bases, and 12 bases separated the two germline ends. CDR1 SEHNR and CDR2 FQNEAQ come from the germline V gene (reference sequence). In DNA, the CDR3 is TGTGCCAGCAGCGTCGTGCAGGGGACCGGGGAGCTGTTTTTT. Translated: CASSVVQGTGELFF.

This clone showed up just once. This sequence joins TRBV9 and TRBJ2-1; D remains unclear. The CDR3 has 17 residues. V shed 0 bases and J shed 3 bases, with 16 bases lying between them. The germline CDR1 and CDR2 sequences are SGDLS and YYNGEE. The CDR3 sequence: CASSVAQSVKGYNEQFF. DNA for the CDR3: TGTGCCAGCAGCGTAGCCCAATCGGTGAAAGGCTACAATGAGCAGTTCTTC.

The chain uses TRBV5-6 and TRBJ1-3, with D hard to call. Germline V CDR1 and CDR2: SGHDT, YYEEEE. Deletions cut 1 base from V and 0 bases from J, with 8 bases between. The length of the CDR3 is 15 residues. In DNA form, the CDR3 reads TGTGCCAGCAGCTTGTACGGAAGCTCTGGAAACACCATATATTTT. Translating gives CASSLYGSSGNTIYF.

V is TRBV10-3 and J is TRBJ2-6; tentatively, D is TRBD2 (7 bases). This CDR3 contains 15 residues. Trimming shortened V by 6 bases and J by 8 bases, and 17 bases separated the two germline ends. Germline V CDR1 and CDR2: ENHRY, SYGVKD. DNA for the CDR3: TGTGCCATCAGCGCGGGGGAGGGGGTTTCCAACGTCCTGACTTTC. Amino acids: CAISAGEGVSNVLTF.

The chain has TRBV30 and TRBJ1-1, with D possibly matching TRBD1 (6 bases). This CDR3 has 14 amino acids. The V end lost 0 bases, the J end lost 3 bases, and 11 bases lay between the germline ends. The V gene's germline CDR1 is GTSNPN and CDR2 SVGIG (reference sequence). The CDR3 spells CAWSVGAGDTEAFF. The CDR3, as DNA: TGTGCCTGGAGTGTGGGGGCCGGGGACACTGAAGCTTTCTTT.

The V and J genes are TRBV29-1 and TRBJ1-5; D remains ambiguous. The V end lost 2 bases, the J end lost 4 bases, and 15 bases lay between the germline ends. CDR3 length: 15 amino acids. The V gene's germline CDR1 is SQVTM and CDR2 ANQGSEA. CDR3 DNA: TGCAGCGTTGAAAGGATCCGGACGGGTAATCAGCCCCAGCATTTT. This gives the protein CSVERIRTGNQPQHF.

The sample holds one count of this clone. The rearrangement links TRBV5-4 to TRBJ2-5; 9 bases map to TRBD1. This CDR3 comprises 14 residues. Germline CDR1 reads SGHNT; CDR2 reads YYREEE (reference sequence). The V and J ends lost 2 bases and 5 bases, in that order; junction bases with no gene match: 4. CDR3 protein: CASSFRDREETQYF. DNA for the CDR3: TGTGCCAGCAGCTTTAGGGACAGGGAGGAGACCCAGTACTTC.

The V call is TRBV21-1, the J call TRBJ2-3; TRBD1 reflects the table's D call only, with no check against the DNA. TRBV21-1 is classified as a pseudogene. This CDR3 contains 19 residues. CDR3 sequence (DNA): TGTGCCAGCAGCAAAGCGCTTGCGGTGACAGTTTGGTCCACAGATACGCAGTATTTT. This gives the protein CASSKALAVTVWSTDTQYF.

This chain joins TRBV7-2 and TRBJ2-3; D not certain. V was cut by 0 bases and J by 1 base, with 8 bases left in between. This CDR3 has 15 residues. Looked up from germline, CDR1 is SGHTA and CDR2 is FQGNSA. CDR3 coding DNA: TGTGCCAGCAGCTTAGCGGGGTGGGGCACAGATACGCAGTATTTT. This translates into CASSLAGWGTDTQYF.

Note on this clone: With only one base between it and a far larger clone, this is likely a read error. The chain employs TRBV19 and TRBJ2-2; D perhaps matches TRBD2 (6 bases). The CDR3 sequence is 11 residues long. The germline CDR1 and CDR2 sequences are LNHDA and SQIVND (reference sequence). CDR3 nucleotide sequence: TGTGCCAGTAGTAACCACGGGGGGCTGTTTTTT. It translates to CASSNHGGLFF.

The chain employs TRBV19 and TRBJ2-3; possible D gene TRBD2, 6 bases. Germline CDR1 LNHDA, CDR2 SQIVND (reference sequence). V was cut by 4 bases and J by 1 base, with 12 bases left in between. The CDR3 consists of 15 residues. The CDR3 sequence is CASSTMTGGTDTQYF. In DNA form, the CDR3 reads TGTGCCAGTAGTACTATGACGGGAGGCACAGATACGCAGTATTTT.